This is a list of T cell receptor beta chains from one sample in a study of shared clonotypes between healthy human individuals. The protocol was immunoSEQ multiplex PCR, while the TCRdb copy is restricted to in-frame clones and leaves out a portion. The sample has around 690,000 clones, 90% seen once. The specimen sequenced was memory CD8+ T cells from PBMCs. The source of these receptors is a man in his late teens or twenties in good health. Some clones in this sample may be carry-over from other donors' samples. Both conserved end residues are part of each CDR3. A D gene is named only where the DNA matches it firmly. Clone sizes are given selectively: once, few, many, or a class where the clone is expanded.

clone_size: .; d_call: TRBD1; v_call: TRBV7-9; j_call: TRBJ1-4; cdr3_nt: TGTGCCAGCAGCTTAGCACAGGGGATCCAGGAAAAACTGTTTTTT; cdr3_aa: CASSLAQGIQEKLFF
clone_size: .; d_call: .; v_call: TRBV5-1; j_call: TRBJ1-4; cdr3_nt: TGCGCCAGCAGCTTGGAAGGAAAACTGTTTTTT; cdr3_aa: CASSLEGKLFF
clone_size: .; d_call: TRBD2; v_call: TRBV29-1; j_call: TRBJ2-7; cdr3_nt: TGCAGCGCCCAGCGACGGGTCCCGGGGGGCGAGCAGTACTTC; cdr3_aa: CSAQRRVPGGEQYF
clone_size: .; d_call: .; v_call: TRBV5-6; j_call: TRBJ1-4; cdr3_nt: TGTGCCAGCAGCCCTGGACTTCGGAATGAAAAACTGTTTTTT; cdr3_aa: CASSPGLRNEKLFF
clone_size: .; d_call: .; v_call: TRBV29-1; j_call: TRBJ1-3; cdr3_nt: TGCAGCGTTGAAGATGGATTAAAGGGAAACACCATATATTTT; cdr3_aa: CSVEDGLKGNTIYF
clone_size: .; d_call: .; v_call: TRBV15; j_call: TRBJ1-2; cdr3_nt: TGTGCCACCAGCAGAGATCGGGCAGGAAACTATGGCTACACCTTC; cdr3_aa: CATSRDRAGNYGYTF
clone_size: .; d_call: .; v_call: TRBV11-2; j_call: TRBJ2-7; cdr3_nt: TGTGCCAGCACCCCCTTGGACGGAAGAACCTACGAGCAGTACTTC; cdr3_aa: CASTPLDGRTYEQYF
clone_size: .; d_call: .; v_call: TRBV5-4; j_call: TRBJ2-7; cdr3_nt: TGTGCCAGCAGCTTGGGCGGCACTCTATACGAGCAGTACTTC; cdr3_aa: CASSLGGTLYEQYF
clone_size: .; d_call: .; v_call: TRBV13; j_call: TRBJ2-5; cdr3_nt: TGTGCCAGCAGCCCCATAGGACGGAGGTCCCAAGAGACCCAGTACTTC; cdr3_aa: CASSPIGRRSQETQYF
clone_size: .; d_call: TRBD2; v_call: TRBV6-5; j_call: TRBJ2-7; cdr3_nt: TGTGCCAGCAGTTACTCCGGGGGGACCAATACCTACGAGCAGTACTTC; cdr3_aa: CASSYSGGTNTYEQYF
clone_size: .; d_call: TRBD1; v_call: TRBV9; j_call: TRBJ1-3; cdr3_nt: TGTGCCAGCAGTTTGGACAGGGAGACCTCCGGAAACACCATATATTTT; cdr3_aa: CASSLDRETSGNTIYF
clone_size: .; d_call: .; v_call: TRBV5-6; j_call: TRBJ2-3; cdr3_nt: TGTGCCAGCAGCTTTGCCGCAGATACGCAGTATTTT; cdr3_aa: CASSFAADTQYF
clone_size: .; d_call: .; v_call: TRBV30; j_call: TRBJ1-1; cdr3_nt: TGTGCCTGGAGTGGCGGGGGGAACACTGAAGCTTTCTTT; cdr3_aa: CAWSGGGNTEAFF
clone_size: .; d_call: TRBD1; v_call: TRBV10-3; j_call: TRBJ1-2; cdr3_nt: TGTGCCATCAGTGAGCCAGAGACAGGGCCCTATGGCTACACCTTC; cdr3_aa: CAISEPETGPYGYTF
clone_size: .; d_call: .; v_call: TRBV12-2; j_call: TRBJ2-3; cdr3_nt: TGTGCAAGTCGCTTGGCAAGCACAGATACGCAGTATTTT; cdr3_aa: CASRLASTDTQYF
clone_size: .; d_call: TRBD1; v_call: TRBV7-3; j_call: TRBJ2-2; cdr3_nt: TGTGCCAGCAGCCCGACAGGGCCGGACACCGGGGAGCTGTTTTTT; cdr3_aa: CASSPTGPDTGELFF
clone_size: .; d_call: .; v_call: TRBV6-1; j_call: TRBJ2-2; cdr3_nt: TGTGCCAGCAGCCCAGGGTTCGGGGAGCTGTTTTTT; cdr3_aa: CASSPGFGELFF
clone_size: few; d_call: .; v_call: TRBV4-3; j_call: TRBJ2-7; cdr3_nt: TGCGCCAGCAGCCAAGATTGGTCGTCGGGTGGTTACGAGCAGTACTTC; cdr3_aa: CASSQDWSSGGYEQYF
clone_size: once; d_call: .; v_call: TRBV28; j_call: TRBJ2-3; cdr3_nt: TGTGCCAGCAGTTTTGCGGCGACAGATACGCAGTATTTT; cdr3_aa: CASSFAATDTQYF
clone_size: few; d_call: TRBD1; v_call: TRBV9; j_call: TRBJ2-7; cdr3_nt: TGTGCCAGCAGTCCACAGGGGTTGGCCTACGAGCAGTACTTC; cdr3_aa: CASSPQGLAYEQYF
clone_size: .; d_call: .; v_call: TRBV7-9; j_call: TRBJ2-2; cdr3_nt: TGTGCCAGCACCCATAGGGGGGACACCGGGGAGCTGTTTTTT; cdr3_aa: CASTHRGDTGELFF
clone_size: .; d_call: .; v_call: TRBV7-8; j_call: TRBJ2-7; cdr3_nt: TGTGCCAGCAGCTTAGACCGGGACACCACCTACGAGCAGTACTTC; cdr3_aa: CASSLDRDTTYEQYF